The 2 T cell receptor beta chains listed next were all sequenced from one sample in a study of OX40 agonist ivuxolimab in advanced cancers. TCRdb's copy holds only in-frame clones and misses some; the assay was immunoSEQ multiplex PCR. The sample yields 90,000 to 120,000 clones, approximately 90% seen once. The specimen comprised CD4+ or CD8+ T cells sorted from blood, sampled in a trial of the OX40 agonist ivuxolimab. These receptor sequences come from an adult with an advanced solid tumor such as melanoma, head and neck, liver or kidney cancer.

The chain uses TRBV27 and TRBJ1-1; 7 nucleotides match TRBD1. Trimming removed 4 bases from V and 1 base from J; junction bases left unmatched: 6. Germline CDR1 and CDR2: MNHEY and SMNVEV (reference sequence). This CDR3 has 15 amino acids. The CDR3 coding sequence is TGTGCCAGCAGTTCTCAGACAGGGAGGAACACTGAAGCTTTCTTT. Residues: CASSSQTGRNTEAFF.

The V call is TRBV18, the J call TRBJ2-7, with 9 bases matching TRBD1. The CDR3 length is 18 residues. Germline CDR1 reads KGHSH; CDR2 reads LQKENI. V dropped 3 bases and J dropped 0; count of bases not matched to a gene: 12. The CDR3 sequence: CASSPGQGSTPTSYEQYF. The CDR3, as DNA: TGTGCCAGCTCACCGGGACAGGGATCTACACCAACCTCCTACGAGCAGTACTTC. Full variable domain (missing parts from reference TRBV18 and TRBJ2-7): NAGVMQNPRHLVRRRGQEARLRCSPMKGHSHVYWYRQLPEEGLKFMVYLQKENIIDESGMPKERFSAEFPKEGPSILRIQQVVRGDSAAYFCASSPGQGSTPTSYEQYFGPGTRLTVT.